The 22 T cell receptor beta chains presented below share a single source sample, sequenced in a study of Graves' ophthalmopathy and Graves' hyperthyroidism. Amplifying from RNA transcripts, the study obtained TCR beta CDR3 regions. RT-PCR with HTBI primers came first, then second-round multiplex PCR. A single record per CDR3 protein comes from TCRdb applying MiXCR to the multiplex PCR reads. The table lists around 1,000,000 distinct CDR3 sequences, about two fifths of them singletons. The sequencing sample was made of peripheral blood or thyroid tissue (not recorded which). The receptors were sampled from an adult man with Graves' hyperthyroidism.

The V and J genes are TRBV29-1 and TRBJ2-2; D remains ambiguous. The CDR3 has 13 amino acids. Trimming cost V 0 bases and J 5 bases, with 7 bases left between them. CDR1 and CDR2 (germline): SQVTM, ANQGSEA. CDR3 sequence (DNA): TGCAGCGTTGAAGAAAGGCGGACCGGGGAGCTGTTTTTT. Translation gives CSVEERRTGELFF.

This clonotype has at least ten counts. The chain couples TRBV29-1 to TRBJ2-7; TRBD2 matches at 11 bases. CDR1 is SQVTM and CDR2 is ANQGSEA in the germline V gene. The ends lost 6 bases at V and 0 bases at J; junction bases unmatched: 13. The CDR3 has 17 amino acids. The CDR3 region is CSVGKASSGRTSYEQYF. The CDR3 DNA reads TGCAGCGTGGGGAAGGCCTCTAGCGGGAGGACCTCCTACGAGCAGTACTTC.

This clonotype was found a few times. The V gene is TRBV20-1, the J gene TRBJ2-7, with D perhaps matching TRBD2 (5 bases). The CDR3 consists of 15 residues. V lost 6 bases and J lost 2, with 20 bases in between. Germline CDR1 and CDR2: DFQATT and SNEGSKA (reference sequence). In DNA form, the CDR3 reads TGCAGTGCCCACCCCCGATCTAGCCTGACCTACGAGCAGTACTTC. This translates into CSAHPRSSLTYEQYF.

This clonotype came up many times. The chain uses TRBV27 and TRBJ2-5; 8 bases fit TRBD2. The germline V gene has CDR1 MNHEY and CDR2 SMNVEV (reference sequence). Germline trimming cut 6 bases from V and 5 bases from J; bases unmatched to any gene: 8. CDR3 length: 14 amino acids. Here the CDR3 reads CASSQRESAETQYF. In DNA form, the CDR3 reads TGTGCCAGCAGCCAGCGGGAGTCGGCCGAGACCCAGTACTTC.

In this sample, this clonotype turned up many times. The chain carries TRBV7-2 and TRBJ1-1; no clear D gene. This CDR3 spans 13 amino acids. From germline, CDR1 is SGHTA and CDR2 FQGNSA. Trimming shortened V by 8 bases and J by 3 bases, and 13 bases separated the two germline ends. The CDR3 DNA is TGTGCCAGCCGGAGGCAGCGGGACACTGAAGCTTTCTTT. Amino acid sequence: CASRRQRDTEAFF.

The sample holds many counts of this clonotype. The rearrangement links TRBV20-1 to TRBJ2-7, with 7 bases aligning to TRBD1. CDR3 size: 14 residues. CDR1 and CDR2 (germline): DFQATT, SNEGSKA (reference sequence). The V gene end was trimmed by 6 bases and the J gene end by 4 bases; junction bases not matched to a gene: 12. This CDR3 is CSASRWDSSYEQYF. CDR3 sequence (DNA): TGCAGTGCCAGCCGCTGGGACAGTTCATACGAGCAGTACTTC.

The chain carries TRBV2 and TRBJ1-6, with D possibly TRBD1 on 5 matching bases. Trimming shortened V by 5 bases and J by 1 base, and 12 bases separated the two germline ends. The CDR3 spans 16 residues. Germline V gives CDR1 SNHLY, CDR2 FYNNEI. Here the CDR3 reads CASSHAGGSYNSPLHF. The CDR3 DNA sequence: TGTGCCAGCAGTCATGCGGGGGGATCCTATAATTCACCCCTCCACTTT.

CDR3 in DNA: TGCGCCAGCAGCTTGGATTCAAGACAGGTCGGCTACGAGCAGTACTTC. This sequence encodes CASSLDSRQVGYEQYF. V gene TRBV5-1 combines with J gene TRBJ2-7, with TRBD1 as a possible D gene (6 bases). The CDR3 runs 16 residues. The germline V gene encodes CDR1 SGHRS and CDR2 YFSETQ. V was shortened by 0 bases and J by 3 bases, with 16 bases between the two germline ends.

Points on this clonotype: One end of the junction does not line up with germline, which may come from a read error. The gene calls are TRBV10-3 and TRBJ2-7; possible D gene TRBD1, 5 bases. The CDR3 sequence is 14 residues long. CDR1 ENHRY and CDR2 SYGVKD come from the germline V gene. CDR3 sequence: CASSYIQGSYEQYF. The DNA for the CDR3 is TGTGCCAGCAGTTACATTCAGGGATCCTACGAGCAGTACTTC.

The chain links TRBV10-2 to TRBJ2-7; no definite D call. V was cut by 4 bases and J by 2 bases, with 12 bases left in between. Germline CDR1 reads WSHSY; CDR2 reads SAAADI. The CDR3 extends over 14 amino acids. CDR3 DNA sequence: TGCGCCAGCAGTGCCCTCACCGGCCCCTACGAGCAGTACTTC. It codes for CASSALTGPYEQYF.

This clonotype was observed a few times. The CDR3 sequence is CASSLRTGSRGDEQYF. CDR3 sequence (DNA): TGTGCCAGCAGTCTACGAACCGGGAGTCGCGGTGACGAGCAGTACTTC. The chain links TRBV6-1 to TRBJ2-7; tentatively, D is TRBD2 (6 bases). The V gene's germline CDR1 is MNHNS and CDR2 SASEGT. There are 16 residues in the CDR3. V lost 5 bases to trimming and J lost 5 bases, with 22 bases between them.

In regard to this clonotype: No conserved phenylalanine or tryptophan ends this CDR3, so it is likely a read error. The DNA is left out, because the CDR3 cannot be placed on it with certainty; the CDR3 is given as TCRdb lists it. The V and J genes are TRBV10-3 and TRBJ2-7; the listed D gene, TRBD1, was not tested against the DNA. Germline V CDR1 and CDR2: ENHRY, SYGVKD. The CDR3 comprises 9 residues, both ends counted. Here the CDR3 reads CASNPGQNY.

This clonotype was detected ten times or more. V gene TRBV25-1 combines with J gene TRBJ1-5; D is unclear. Germline lookup yields CDR1 MGHDK and CDR2 SYGVNS. The length of the CDR3 is 15 residues. The V and J ends lost 4 bases and 7 bases respectively, with 17 bases between them. The CDR3 region is CASSVVQTKAQPQHF. In DNA form, the CDR3 reads TGTGCCAGCAGTGTGGTACAGACTAAGGCGCAGCCCCAGCATTTT.

The count of this clonotype is one. A much larger clone differs by one base, so this may be a read error. The chain has TRBV6-5 and TRBJ1-1, with TRBD1 as a possible D gene (5 bases). V lost 6 bases and J lost 2, with 13 bases in between. The CDR3 consists of 14 residues. Germline CDR1 is MNHEY and CDR2 is SVGAGI. For the CDR3, the DNA is TGTGCCAGCAGGGAGGTCAGGGTAAACACTGAAGCTTTCTTT. It translates to CASREVRVNTEAFF.

This clonotype was picked up a small number of times. The V call is TRBV7-2, the J call TRBJ1-1; D gene ambiguous. The CDR3 contains 14 residues. Trimming pared 1 base from V and 6 bases from J, leaving 12 bases between. The germline CDR1 and CDR2 sequences are SGHTA and FQGNSA. The CDR3 protein is CASSLVAGDAEAFF. The DNA of the CDR3 is TGTGCCAGCAGCTTAGTTGCCGGAGACGCTGAAGCTTTCTTT.

The chain joins TRBV6-6 to TRBJ2-5, with D perhaps TRBD1 (6 bases). The CDR3 loop spans 18 amino acids. V lost 2 bases and J lost 5, with 24 bases in between. The germline gives CDR1 MNHNY, CDR2 SVGAGI (reference sequence). In nucleotides, the CDR3 is TGTGCCAGCAGTTACGAAGAAATTGAATGGGACACCGGGGAGACCCAGTACTTC. Protein: CASSYEEIEWDTGETQYF.

Only one count was recorded for this clonotype. Because the CDR3's place on the DNA is in doubt, the DNA is left out and the CDR3 is given as listed by TCRdb. This chain links TRBV7-9 with TRBJ2-2; the D call of TRBD1 is as the table states it, not checked on the DNA. Counting both end residues, the CDR3 totals 20 amino acids. CDR1 is SEHNR, CDR2 FQNEAQ, per germline (reference sequence). The CDR3 reads CASSIYLCSGAGTHTGELFF.

This clonotype was detected ten times or more. This chain connects TRBV11-2 to TRBJ2-7; D is possibly TRBD1 or TRBD2 (5 bases each). Between the trimmed V and J ends, which lost 4 bases and 7 bases, there was a span of 14 bases. The germline gives CDR1 SGHAT, CDR2 FQNNGV. The CDR3 contains 13 residues. The CDR3 nucleotides are TGTGCCAGCAGCTCCCGGGACCCTGGAGAGCAGTACTTC. This sequence encodes CASSSRDPGEQYF.

As regards this clonotype: At one boundary the junction diverges from the germline segment, which might be a read error. The J gene is TRBJ2-5, the V gene TRBV7-3; no reliable D call. Germline assignment: CDR1 SGHTA and CDR2 FQGTGA. The CDR3 runs to 14 residues. This CDR3 reads CASSQGWGQETQYF. In DNA, the CDR3 is TGCGCCAGCAGCCAAGGTTGGGGTCAAGAGACCCAGTACTTC.

The chain is built from TRBV10-3 and TRBJ1-2; 7 nucleotides align to TRBD1. There are 16 residues in the CDR3. Per germline, CDR1 ENHRY and CDR2 SYGVKD. V dropped 2 bases and J dropped 7; count of bases not matched to a gene: 13. The CDR3 DNA sequence: TGTGCCATCAGTGAGAGAGAGGGGGCGAGTAACCGTGGCTACACCTTC. It specifies CAISEREGASNRGYTF.

This clonotype was seen repeatedly, ten times or more. The rearrangement links TRBV19 to TRBJ1-4; tentatively, D is TRBD1 (6 bases). Germline CDR1 is LNHDA and CDR2 is SQIVND (reference sequence). V was clipped by 6 bases and J by 0 bases, with 11 bases between them. This CDR3 region has 15 residues. This CDR3 reads CASRRQDATNEKLFF. CDR3 in DNA: TGTGCCAGTAGGCGACAGGATGCAACTAATGAAAAACTGTTTTTT.

This clonotype was observed many times. This rearrangement joins TRBV12-3 or TRBV12-4 to TRBJ1-5; D may be TRBD1 (6 bases). V lost 6 bases, J lost 9 bases, and 18 bases lay in between. The CDR3 covers 14 residues. CDR3 residues: CASSQGRTARPQHF. CDR3 bases: TGTGCCAGCAGCCAAGGACGGACAGCACGGCCCCAGCATTTT.